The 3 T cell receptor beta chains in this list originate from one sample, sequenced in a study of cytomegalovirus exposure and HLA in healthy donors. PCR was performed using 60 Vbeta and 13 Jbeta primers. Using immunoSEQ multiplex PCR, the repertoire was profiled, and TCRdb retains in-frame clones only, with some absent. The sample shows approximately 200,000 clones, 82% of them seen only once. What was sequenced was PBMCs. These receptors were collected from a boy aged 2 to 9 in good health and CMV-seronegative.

The CDR3 DNA is TGCAGCGGCACCGAGAACAATGAGCAGTTCTTC. Amino acids: CSGTENNEQFF. V usage is TRBV29-1 and J usage is TRBJ2-1, with D unresolved. Trimming took 7 bases from V and 5 from J, leaving 9 bases between them. The CDR3 totals 11 residues. CDR1 and CDR2 from the germline V gene are SQVTM and ANQGSEA.

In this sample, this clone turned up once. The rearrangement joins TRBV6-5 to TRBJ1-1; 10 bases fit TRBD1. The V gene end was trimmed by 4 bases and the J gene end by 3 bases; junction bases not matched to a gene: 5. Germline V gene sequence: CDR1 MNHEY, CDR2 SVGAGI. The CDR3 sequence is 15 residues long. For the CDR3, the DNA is TGTGCCAGCAGTTTGACAGGGGGCTTAGACACTGAAGCTTTCTTT. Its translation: CASSLTGGLDTEAFF.

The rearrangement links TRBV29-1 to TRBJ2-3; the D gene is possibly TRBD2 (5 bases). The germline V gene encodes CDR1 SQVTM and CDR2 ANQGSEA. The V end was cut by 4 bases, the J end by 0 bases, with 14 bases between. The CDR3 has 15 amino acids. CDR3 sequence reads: CSVGESVFSTDTQYF. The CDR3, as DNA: TGCAGCGTTGGGGAGAGCGTTTTTAGCACAGATACGCAGTATTTT.